These 27 T cell receptor beta chains came from one sample sequenced in a study of cytomegalovirus exposure and HLA in healthy donors. Primers included in the PCR were 60 Vbeta and 13 Jbeta primers. Libraries were prepared by immunoSEQ multiplex PCR; TCRdb keeps only in-frame clonotypes and omits some of them. In all, the sample yields around 45,000 clones. Sequencing input: PBMCs. The origin of the receptors is a male donor in good health and CMV-seronegative.

This rearrangement joins TRBV7-2 to TRBJ2-1; D remains ambiguous. Germline V lookup: CDR1 SGHTA, CDR2 FQGNSA. The V gene lost 5 bases and the J gene lost 2 bases, with 7 bases spanning the gap. This CDR3 has 13 amino acids. The CDR3 protein is CASSPTPYNEQFF. In DNA, the CDR3 is TGTGCCAGCAGCCCAACACCCTACAATGAGCAGTTCTTC.

The chain has TRBV30 and TRBJ1-1; tentative D call: TRBD1 (5 bases). The V and J ends lost 3 bases and 1 base respectively, with 9 bases between them. Germline lookup yields CDR1 GTSNPN and CDR2 SVGIG (reference sequence). The CDR3 is 13 residues long. The CDR3 loop reads CAWRVGGNTEAFF. DNA of the CDR3: TGTGCCTGGAGGGTCGGGGGGAACACTGAAGCTTTCTTT.

V gene TRBV20-1 combines with J gene TRBJ1-1; TRBD1 aligns across 9 bases. The CDR3 is made up of 11 amino acids. V lost 6 bases, J lost 12 bases, and 8 bases stayed unmatched. The germline CDR1 and CDR2 sequences are DFQATT and SNEGSKA (reference sequence). The CDR3 DNA is TGCAGTGCACCGTCCGGGACAGGGTCTTTCTTT. This gives the protein CSAPSGTGSFF.

This chain connects TRBV27 to TRBJ1-2; 8 bases fit TRBD1. J was trimmed by 4 bases and V by 5 bases; bases with no gene match: 6. The CDR3 is 14 residues long. CDR1 and CDR2 (germline): MNHEY, SMNVEV (reference sequence). CDR3 bases: TGTGCCAGCAGTCCACACGACAGGGGCTATGGCTACACCTTC. This codes for CASSPHDRGYGYTF.

The chain uses TRBV4-3 and TRBJ2-3, with 7 nucleotides matching TRBD2. The germline V gene has CDR1 LGHNA and CDR2 YSLEER. The J segment lost 6 bases and the V segment lost 4 bases, leaving 7 bases of the junction unmatched. CDR3 size: 14 residues. This CDR3 reads CASSPGGGRDTQYF. CDR3 coding DNA: TGCGCCAGCAGCCCGGGGGGAGGGAGGGATACGCAGTATTTT.

This chain links TRBV7-3 with TRBJ2-2; 7 nucleotides match TRBD2. The V segment lost 2 bases and the J segment 3 bases; nucleotides outside the gene matches: 3. This CDR3 is 15 amino acids long. Germline CDR1 SGHTA, CDR2 FQGTGA. The CDR3 reads CASSLAGEYTGELFF. Here the CDR3 DNA reads TGTGCCAGCAGCTTAGCGGGGGAGTACACCGGGGAGCTGTTTTTT.

The chain employs TRBV9 and TRBJ1-6; 7 bases are shared with TRBD1. The CDR3 length is 14 residues. Germline V gives CDR1 SGDLS, CDR2 YYNGEE. V was pared by 3 bases and J by 7 bases, with 4 bases of the junction left unmatched. CDR3 DNA sequence: TGTGCCAGCAGCGGGGGGACAGAGAATTCACCCCTCCACTTT. Translating it yields CASSGGTENSPLHF. Based on the CDR3 plus reference TRBV9 and TRBJ1-6, the full variable domain is DSGVTQTPKHLITATGQRVTLRCSPRSGDLSVYWYQQSLDQGLQFLIQYYNGEERAKGNILERFSAQQFPDLHSELNLSSLELGDSALYFCASSGGTENSPLHFGNGTRLTVT.

This chain links TRBV9 with TRBJ1-4; 9 bases match TRBD1. Unmatched junction bases numbered 11, after V lost 0 bases and J lost 8 bases. Germline V lookup: CDR1 SGDLS, CDR2 YYNGEE. CDR3 length equals 17 residues. CDR3 DNA: TGTGCCAGCAGCGTAGGGGTTGCCGGGACAGGGAAAGAAAAACTGTTTTTT. It translates to CASSVGVAGTGKEKLFF.

This chain joins TRBV2 and TRBJ2-5, with 7 positions matching TRBD2. Germline trimming cut 3 bases from V and 1 base from J; bases unmatched to any gene: 2. The CDR3 consists of 14 residues. Germline V gene sequence: CDR1 SNHLY, CDR2 FYNNEI. The CDR3 DNA reads TGTGCCAGCAGTGACGGGGGGAGCCAAGAGACCCAGTACTTC. This encodes CASSDGGSQETQYF.

The chain carries TRBV4-1 and TRBJ2-7, with D maybe TRBD2 (5 bases). Germline loops: CDR1 MGHRA, CDR2 YSYEKL. This CDR3 contains 13 residues. Trimming cost V 2 bases and J 0 bases, with 5 bases left between them. CDR3 DNA sequence: TGCGCCAGCAGCCAACGGGACTCCTACGAGCAGTACTTC. It encodes CASSQRDSYEQYF.

On this clone: Its ends do not fully match the called genes, so a read error is possible. The chain joins TRBV7-7 to TRBJ2-5; the D gene is possibly TRBD1 (6 bases). The germline V gene encodes CDR1 SSHAT and CDR2 FNYEAQ (reference sequence). The CDR3 spans 14 residues. The DNA of the CDR3 is TGTGCTAGCAGCCGAACAGGGTTCCAAGAGACCCAGTACTTC. It is translated as CASSRTGFQETQYF. The full variable domain, rest sourced from reference TRBV7-7 and TRBJ2-5, is GAGVSQSPRYKVTKRGQDVTLRCDPISSHATLYWYQQALGQGPEFLTYFNYEAQPDKSGLPSDRFSAERPEGSISTLTIQRTEQRDSAMYRCASSRTGFQETQYFGPGTRLLVL.

The chain uses TRBV4-1 and TRBJ2-2, with TRBD1 identical over 9 bases. The V gene end was trimmed by 4 bases and the J gene end by 5 bases; junction bases not matched to a gene: 8. This CDR3 has 16 amino acids. Germline loops: CDR1 MGHRA, CDR2 YSYEKL. Written as DNA, the CDR3 is TGCGCCAGCAGCCTAACTGTGACAGGGGGTACCGGGGAGCTGTTTTTT. Translating it yields CASSLTVTGGTGELFF.

The CDR3 here is CACNRLAGLNEQFF. Here the CDR3 DNA reads TGTGCCTGTAATAGACTAGCGGGGTTGAATGAGCAGTTCTTC. This rearrangement joins TRBV30 to TRBJ2-1; 11 bases fit TRBD2. CDR3 length: 14 amino acids. In germline, CDR1 is GTSNPN, CDR2 SVGIG (reference sequence). Germline trimming cut 6 bases from V and 7 bases from J; bases unmatched to any gene: 8.

DNA of the CDR3: TGTGCCAGCAGTACTACAGGGGGATCAGCTTTCTTT. It translates to CASSTTGGSAFF. V usage is TRBV6-6 and J usage is TRBJ1-1; 8 nucleotides line up with TRBD1. The germline gives CDR1 MNHNY, CDR2 SVGAGI (reference sequence). The J segment lost 10 bases and the V segment lost 5 bases, leaving 6 bases of the junction unmatched. This CDR3 comprises 12 residues.

The gene calls are TRBV21-1 and TRBJ1-5; the table's D call, TRBD1, has no DNA check behind it. TRBV21-1 is a known pseudogene. CDR3 length: 15 amino acids. The CDR3 DNA reads as TGTGCCAGCCAAGGCGGGACAGGGGGAAATCAGCCCCAGCATTTT. Its translation: CASQGGTGGNQPQHF.

The chain has TRBV2 and TRBJ1-1; D ambiguous. Trimming pared 1 base from V and 0 bases from J, leaving 9 bases between. From germline, CDR1 is SNHLY and CDR2 FYNNEI. The CDR3 runs to 15 residues. The CDR3 reads CASSEEWQMNTEAFF. For the CDR3, the DNA is TGTGCCAGCAGTGAAGAGTGGCAGATGAACACTGAAGCTTTCTTT.

The V gene is TRBV5-6, the J gene TRBJ1-4, with a weak D call TRBD1 (5 bases). This CDR3 region has 14 residues. The germline CDR1 and CDR2 sequences are SGHDT and YYEEEE. Trimming stripped 4 bases from V and 7 bases from J, with 14 bases between. The CDR3 DNA reads as TGTGCCAGCAGCGTGCAGGGAAGGAGTGAAAAACTGTTTTTT. Its protein product is CASSVQGRSEKLFF.

The chain recombines TRBV6-5 with TRBJ2-3, with D unresolved. Germline-derived CDR1 and CDR2 are MNHEY and SVGAGI. The V and J ends lost 6 bases and 0 bases respectively, with 7 bases between them. This CDR3 spans 13 amino acids. Here the CDR3 reads CASRSRSTDTQYF. CDR3 nucleotide sequence: TGTGCCAGCAGGTCCCGTAGCACAGATACGCAGTATTTT.

This chain connects TRBV5-6 to TRBJ2-7, with 7 bases identical to TRBD1. Trimming at V came to 0 bases and at J to 0 bases, leaving 9 bases not matched to a gene. The CDR3 has 17 amino acids. In germline, CDR1 is SGHDT, CDR2 YYEEEE. CDR3 sequence: CASSLGGQLSSSYEQYF. In nucleotides, the CDR3 is TGTGCCAGCAGCTTGGGGGGACAGCTATCTTCCTCCTACGAGCAGTACTTC.

The V and J genes are TRBV2 and TRBJ1-1, with a weak D call TRBD1 (5 bases). Germline V gives CDR1 SNHLY, CDR2 FYNNEI. V lost 11 bases and J lost 0, with 13 bases in between. This CDR3 has 13 amino acids. The CDR3 DNA reads TGTGCCGGCGTGGAGGGGATGAACACTGAAGCTTTCTTT. Amino acids: CAGVEGMNTEAFF.

CDR3 sequence: CASSLRAGTSSYEQYF. In DNA form, the CDR3 reads TGTGCCAGCAGCTTAAGAGCCGGGACTAGCTCCTACGAGCAGTACTTC. The V call is TRBV7-3, the J call TRBJ2-7, with 8 bases fitting TRBD2. The ends lost 1 base at V and 0 bases at J; junction bases unmatched: 5. The V gene's germline CDR1 is SGHTA and CDR2 FQGTGA. The CDR3 sequence is 16 residues long.

V is TRBV14 and J is TRBJ2-7, with 12 bases lining up with TRBD2. This CDR3 is built from 17 residues. CDR1 SGHDN and CDR2 FVKESK come from the germline V gene. With V trimmed by 4 bases and J by 4 bases, 11 bases remained unmatched. CDR3 nucleotides: TGTGCCAGCAGCCGAGGAGTACTAGCGGGGGGACATTACGAGCAGTACTTC. It codes for CASSRGVLAGGHYEQYF.

This sequence joins TRBV4-1 and TRBJ2-7; the match to TRBD1 covers 8 bases. This CDR3 spans 15 amino acids. Germline lookup yields CDR1 MGHRA and CDR2 YSYEKL. J gave up 2 bases and V 3 bases, and 6 bases lay outside the gene matches. The CDR3 loop reads CASSQGQDLAYEQYF. The CDR3, as DNA: TGCGCCAGCAGCCAGGGACAGGACCTTGCCTACGAGCAGTACTTC.

The gene calls are TRBV19 and TRBJ2-3; a weak D match, TRBD2 (5 bases). The CDR3 extends over 16 amino acids. V was shortened by 3 bases and J by 0 bases, with 13 bases between the two germline ends. Looked up from germline, CDR1 is LNHDA and CDR2 is SQIVND (reference sequence). The chain's CDR3 is CASSIGDAISTDTQYF. The DNA of the CDR3 is TGTGCCAGTAGTATCGGGGATGCGATCAGCACAGATACGCAGTATTTT.

This chain joins TRBV27 and TRBJ1-6, with 7 nucleotides matching TRBD1. The CDR3 length is 13 residues. CDR1 is MNHEY and CDR2 is SMNVEV in the germline V gene (reference sequence). V lost 6 bases to trimming and J lost 9 bases; unmatched junction nucleotides: 5. CDR3 nucleotide sequence: TGTGCCAGCAGGGTGGACAGGCGTTCACCCCTCCACTTT. Residues: CASRVDRRSPLHF.

J is TRBJ1-3 and V is TRBV11-2; no clear D. Germline assignment: CDR1 SGHAT and CDR2 FQNNGV. The V and J ends lost 5 bases and 0 bases respectively, with 5 bases between them. The CDR3 consists of 13 residues. CDR3: CASSIYSGNTIYF. As DNA, the CDR3 is TGTGCCAGCAGCATATACTCTGGAAACACCATATATTTT.

As DNA, the CDR3 is TGTGCCAGCAGCGAGAGCAGGGTAGGGGAAGCTTTCTTT. Translating gives CASSESRVGEAFF. V is TRBV13 and J is TRBJ1-1; the D gene is possibly TRBD1 (5 bases). In germline, CDR1 is PRHDT, CDR2 FYEKMQ (reference sequence). This CDR3 comprises 13 residues. V was clipped by 5 bases and J by 8 bases, with 15 bases between them.